Listed below are T cell receptor beta chains from one sample, sequenced in a study of T-cell memory formation after mild COVID-19. TCRdb re-analysed the 5' RACE reads in MiXCR, keeping a single row per CDR3 protein. Of 350,000 or so distinct CDR3 sequences listed, around 20% are singletons. Sequencing used PBMCs or a T cell subset sorted from them (not recorded which). The receptors derive from a man aged 18 to 35 who had mild COVID-19 (a few samples of this study predate the infection). Cell type and time point are not known. CDR3s include the opening cysteine and the closing phenylalanine or tryptophan. A D gene is named only where the DNA matches it firmly. Clone size is not always given. Where it is, it says once, few, many or a class for expanded clones.

len | d_gene | j_gene | v_gene | abundance | CDR3nt | CDR3aa
15 | . | TRBJ1-1 | TRBV7-2 | many | TGTGCCAGCAGCCCGGGACTAGCAAAGAACACTGAAGCTTTCTTT | CASSPGLAKNTEAFF
15 | . | TRBJ2-2 | TRBV7-2 | few | TGTGCCAGCAGCCTGGGGGACGTGGGCGCCGGGGAGCTGTTTTTT | CASSLGDVGAGELFF
17 | . | TRBJ2-1 | TRBV5-1 | many | TGCGCCAGCTCCTTGGGCCAGGGTTCGAGTTCGTACAATGAGCAGTTCTTC | CASSLGQGSSSYNEQFF
14 | TRBD1 | TRBJ2-7 | TRBV7-2 | . | TGTGCCAGCAGCTTGGACAGGGTTTTGTCAGAGCAGTACTTC | CASSLDRVLSEQYF
17 | . | TRBJ1-2 | TRBV6-6 | . | TGTGCCAGCAGTTACTCGACTCCATCAACCTTGAGAGATGGCTACACCTTC | CASSYSTPSTLRDGYTF
15 | . | TRBJ1-1 | TRBV5-1 | . | TGCGCCAGCAGCGCGGAGGTGGGTCTGAGCACTGAAGCTTTCTTT | CASSAEVGLSTEAFF
16 | TRBD2 | TRBJ2-3 | TRBV5-1 | . | TGCGCCAGCAGCCGACTAGCGGGTACTAGCACAGATACGCAGTATTTT | CASSRLAGTSTDTQYF
14 | TRBD2 | TRBJ2-7 | TRBV5-5 | few | TGTGCCAGCAGCAGCGGACTAGCCCCGGGCGAGCAGTACTTC | CASSSGLAPGEQYF
14 | . | TRBJ1-1 | TRBV3-1 | . | TGTGCCAGCAGCCTCCGGGAGGGCCCCACTGAAGCTTTCTTT | CASSLREGPTEAFF
13 | . | TRBJ2-3 | TRBV7-2 | few | TGTGCCAGCAGCTTAAGTAAGGGAGATACGCAGTATTTT | CASSLSKGDTQYF
17 | . | TRBJ1-2 | TRBV2 | . | TGTGCCAGCAGTGATGCGCACCCAGGAACATTCGACTATGGCTACACCTTC | CASSDAHPGTFDYGYTF
15 | TRBD1 | TRBJ2-7 | TRBV4-1 | few | TGCGCCAGCAGCCAGCCCGGGACAGGTAACTACGAGCAGTACTTC | CASSQPGTGNYEQYF
14 | . | TRBJ2-7 | TRBV28 | many | TGTGCCAGCAGTTTGCGGGGCCCAACCTACGAGCAGTACTTC | CASSLRGPTYEQYF
14 | . | TRBJ1-1 | TRBV25-1 | . | TGTGCCAGCAGTGAGTGGGCCGAGAACACTGAAGCTTTCTTT | CASSEWAENTEAFF
15 | TRBD1 | TRBJ2-1 | TRBV5-1 | few | TGCGCCAGCAGTTACCCGGGACAGGGGTTCAATGAGCAGTTCTTC | CASSYPGQGFNEQFF
15 | . | TRBJ1-5 | TRBV6-1 | few | TGTGCCAGCAGCCGGGACGGCTATAGCAATCAGCCCCAGCATTTT | CASSRDGYSNQPQHF
14 | . | TRBJ2-2 | TRBV4-1 | . | TGCGCCAGCAGCTATGGAAGGGACACCGGGGAGCTGTTTTTT | CASSYGRDTGELFF
12 | . | TRBJ2-7 | TRBV29-1 | . | TGCAGCGTTGGTCTGGGTCGGTACGAGCAGTACTTC | CSVGLGRYEQYF
14 | . | TRBJ2-7 | TRBV4-3 | few | TGCGCCAGCAGCCTCCGGGACACCGCCTACGAGCAGTACTTC | CASSLRDTAYEQYF
17 | . | TRBJ2-3 | TRBV7-2 | few | TGTGCCAGCAGCCCCCTTCTCAGCCCAACCAAGAGAGATACGCAGTATTTT | CASSPLLSPTKRDTQYF
13 | TRBD1 | TRBJ1-5 | TRBV12-3/TRBV12-4 | . | TGTGCCAGCGGCCCGGACAGGGCCCAGCCCCAGCATTTT | CASGPDRAQPQHF
17 | . | TRBJ2-6 | TRBV7-9 | . | TGTGCCAGCAGCCCCCGGACACTTAACTCTGGGGCCAACGTCCTGACTTTC | CASSPRTLNSGANVLTF
16 | TRBD1 | TRBJ1-4 | TRBV12-3/TRBV12-4 | few | TGTGCCAGCAGTTCTTCTTATACAGGGGGTTGGGAAAAACTGTTTTTT | CASSSSYTGGWEKLFF
12 | . | TRBJ1-5 | TRBV19 | once | TGTGCGCTCGGGGATGGATATCAGCCCCAGCATTTT | CALGDGYQPQHF
16 | TRBD2 | TRBJ2-5 | TRBV4-1 | few | TGCGCCAGCAGCCAAGCCCCCCCGGGGGGTCAAGAGACCCAGTACTTC | CASSQAPPGGQETQYF
13 | TRBD1 | TRBJ1-2 | TRBV30 | . | TGTGCCTGGAGCAGGGGGAGTAACTATGGCTACACCTTC | CAWSRGSNYGYTF
12 | TRBD1 | TRBJ1-2 | TRBV30 | . | TGTGCCTGGACGACAGGGTCCTATGGCTACACCTTC | CAWTTGSYGYTF
18 | TRBD2 | TRBJ2-2 | TRBV4-3 | few | TGCGCCAGCAGCCAACAATTTGGGGGGGAACCGAACACCGGGGAGCTGTTTTTT | CASSQQFGGEPNTGELFF
14 | . | TRBJ2-1 | TRBV7-3 | . | TGTGCCAGCAGCCCACCCGGGGGGCGGAATGAGCAGTTCTTC | CASSPPGGRNEQFF
14 | TRBD1 | TRBJ1-6 | TRBV5-1 | . | TGCGCCAGCAGCTTTGGGACAGAGTATTCACCCCTCCACTTT | CASSFGTEYSPLHF
12 | . | TRBJ2-1 | TRBV7-2 | many | TGTGCCAGCAGCTTAAGCTTGACAAAGCAGTTCTTC | CASSLSLTKQFF
14 | . | TRBJ2-5 | TRBV7-2 | . | TGTGCCAGCAGCTTATATCTCACCGGGGAGACCCAGTACTTC | CASSLYLTGETQYF
14 | . | TRBJ1-6 | TRBV9 | few | TGTGCCAGCAGCGTAGGCAGGGAATGGTCACCCCTCCACTTT | CASSVGREWSPLHF
16 | TRBD1 | TRBJ2-3 | TRBV7-6 | . | TGTGCCAGCAGCTTCCCGGGACAGGGGGCAGGAGATACGCAGTATTTT | CASSFPGQGAGDTQYF
15 | . | TRBJ2-3 | TRBV24-1 | few | TGTGCCACCAGTGATTCTAGCGCGGGGCCAGATACGCAGTATTTT | CATSDSSAGPDTQYF
15 | . | TRBJ1-6 | TRBV5-1 | few | TGCGCCAGCAGCTTGGGTCCGGGATCGAATTCACCCCTCCACTTT | CASSLGPGSNSPLHF
13 | . | TRBJ1-5 | TRBV4-1 | many | TGCGCCAGCAGCCAAGACGGCAATCAGCCCCAGCATTTT | CASSQDGNQPQHF
14 | TRBD1 | TRBJ1-2 | TRBV5-1 | few | TGCGCCAGCAGCCTACAGGGGGCGAGTTATGGCTACACCTTC | CASSLQGASYGYTF
15 | . | TRBJ2-5 | TRBV20-1 | few | TGCAGTGCTAGAGATGAGTTCAGGGGCAGGGAGACCCAGTACTTC | CSARDEFRGRETQYF
14 | . | TRBJ2-5 | TRBV5-1 | few | TGCGCCAGCAGCTTGGAGGCAGGGATGGAGACCCAGTACTTC | CASSLEAGMETQYF
15 | . | TRBJ2-5 | TRBV7-3 | few | TGTGCCAGCAGCCGTGTCCCGGGGGCCGGGGAGACCCAGTACTTC | CASSRVPGAGETQYF
15 | . | TRBJ2-1 | TRBV14 | few | TGTGCCAGCAGCCTTAAGGCCGGTCATCAGGGTGAGCAGTTCTTC | CASSLKAGHQGEQFF
14 | . | TRBJ1-3 | TRBV20-1 | many | TGCAGTGCTTTCATGCCGAGGGGGAGAAACACCATATATTTT | CSAFMPRGRNTIYF
16 | . | TRBJ2-4 | TRBV7-8 | few | TGTGCCAGCAGCTTAGGGGTCGGGCTAGCCAAAAACATTCAGTACTTC | CASSLGVGLAKNIQYF
15 | TRBD2 | TRBJ2-3 | TRBV5-5 | . | TGTGCCAGCAGGACGGGACTAGCGGAAACAGATACGCAGTATTTT | CASRTGLAETDTQYF
14 | TRBD1 | TRBJ1-1 | TRBV5-1 | . | TGCGCCAGCTATGCAGGGGGCAGGAACACTGAAGCTTTCTTT | CASYAGGRNTEAFF
15 | TRBD1 | TRBJ2-3 | TRBV20-1 | many | TGCAGTGCCGTCGCGGACAGGGGCGGCACAGATACGCAGTATTTT | CSAVADRGGTDTQYF